These 11 T cell receptor beta chains were all obtained from the same sample, sequenced in a study of cytomegalovirus exposure and HLA in healthy donors. The PCR contained 60 Vbeta and 13 Jbeta primers. Assay used: immunoSEQ multiplex PCR; TCRdb lists only in-frame clones, some missing. There are some 150,000 clones in the sample; about 75% occur only once, and about 1.7% lies in the top ten. What was sequenced was PBMCs. The source of these receptors is a woman in her twenties or thirties in good health and CMV-seronegative.

V is TRBV11-2 and J is TRBJ2-1; 12 positions agree with TRBD2. The V and J ends lost 5 bases and 4 bases, in that order; junction bases with no gene match: 6. CDR3 length equals 16 residues. Germline CDR1 reads SGHAT; CDR2 reads FQNNGV. The CDR3: CASSEILAGGYNEQFF. The CDR3 DNA follows: TGTGCCAGCAGCGAAATACTAGCGGGGGGTTACAATGAGCAGTTCTTC.

The V call is TRBV28, the J call TRBJ1-2, with D possibly being TRBD1 (6 bases). The V end lost 5 bases, the J end lost 6 bases, and 13 bases lay between the germline ends. This CDR3 spans 13 amino acids. From germline, CDR1 is MDHEN and CDR2 SYDVKM. As DNA, the CDR3 is TGTGCCAGCAGTACAGGGTCTTACCATGGCTACACCTTC. Its protein product is CASSTGSYHGYTF.

This clone has only a few counts. The CDR3 DNA follows: TGTGCCTGGAGTCCGGGGATGAACACTGAAGCTTTCTTT. As protein: CAWSPGMNTEAFF. The chain is built from TRBV30 and TRBJ1-1; D not resolved. CDR3 length: 13 residues. Trimming removed 2 bases from V and 0 bases from J, with 7 bases in between. CDR1 and CDR2 (germline): GTSNPN, SVGIG (reference sequence).

The chain couples TRBV14 to TRBJ1-2; no clear D. With 5 bases removed from V and 5 bases from J, the gap between germline ends came to 12 bases. Germline CDR1 SGHDN, CDR2 FVKESK. The CDR3 loop spans 13 amino acids. CDR3 sequence: CASSAQWRYGYTF. The CDR3, as DNA: TGTGCCAGCAGCGCGCAGTGGAGGTATGGCTACACCTTC. The full variable domain, rest sourced from reference TRBV14 and TRBJ1-2, is EAGVTQFPSHSVIEKGQTVTLRCDPISGHDNLYWYRRVMGKEIKFLLHFVKESKQDESGMPNNRFLAERTGGTYSTLKVQPAELEDSGVYFCASSAQWRYGYTFGSGTRLTVV.

Notes on this clone: The same CDR3 is also encoded by other DNA sequences in this sample. V usage is TRBV5-1 and J usage is TRBJ1-1; possible D gene TRBD1, 6 bases. The CDR3 is 15 residues long. V lost 4 bases to trimming and J lost 0 bases, with 13 bases between them. The germline gives CDR1 SGHRS, CDR2 YFSETQ. CDR3 amino acids: CASSLTGTLNTEAFF. CDR3 bases: TGCGCCAGCAGCCTCACCGGGACATTGAACACTGAAGCTTTCTTT.

The V gene is TRBV19, the J gene TRBJ1-5; possibly TRBD1 for D (6 bases). Germline V lookup: CDR1 LNHDA, CDR2 SQIVND (reference sequence). Trimming stripped 4 bases from V and 0 bases from J, with 13 bases between. The length of the CDR3 is 16 residues. CDR3 amino acids: CASSRGQGISNQPQHF. DNA for the CDR3: TGTGCCAGTAGTAGGGGCCAGGGGATTAGCAATCAGCCCCAGCATTTT.

This rearrangement joins TRBV5-6 to TRBJ2-1, with D maybe TRBD2 (6 bases). Germline V gene data show CDR1 as SGHDT and CDR2 as YYEEEE. Trimming shortened V by 2 bases and J by 9 bases, and 21 bases separated the two germline ends. The CDR3 sequence is 16 residues long. CDR3 DNA sequence: TGTGCCAGCAGCTTTTTTGGGACGGAGGGCGTTGGTGAGCAGTTCTTC. It codes for CASSFFGTEGVGEQFF.

V gene TRBV6-1 combines with J gene TRBJ2-5, with 8 bases matching TRBD1. Trimming cost V 7 bases and J 5 bases; bases outside gene matches: 6. The germline V gene has CDR1 MNHNS and CDR2 SASEGT. The CDR3 spans 13 residues. The CDR3 spells CASNLRGPETQYF. CDR3 nucleotides: TGTGCCAGCAATCTCAGGGGGCCTGAGACCCAGTACTTC.

DNA of the CDR3: TGTGCCAGCAGCGTGGACACTACACGTGAAAAACTGTTTTTT. Translated, it gives CASSVDTTREKLFF. J is TRBJ1-4 and V is TRBV7-2; possible D gene TRBD1, 5 bases. The CDR3 runs 14 residues. Trimming stripped 5 bases from V and 7 bases from J, with 14 bases between. Per the germline V gene, CDR1 is SGHTA and CDR2 is FQGNSA.

This clone was seen once. The V call is TRBV6-1, the J call TRBJ1-2, with 7 nucleotides matching TRBD1. The CDR3 covers 13 residues. Per the germline V gene, CDR1 is MNHNS and CDR2 is SASEGT. V shed 2 bases and J 8 bases; nucleotides not matched to a gene: 5. The CDR3 DNA follows: TGTGCCAGCAGTGAATTGACAGGGAAAGGCTACACCTTC. Translating gives CASSELTGKGYTF.

This chain links TRBV7-3 with TRBJ2-6; D ambiguous. The CDR3 sequence is 16 residues long. Looked up from germline, CDR1 is SGHTA and CDR2 is FQGTGA. V dropped 0 bases and J dropped 2 bases, with 8 bases sitting between them. CDR3 in DNA: TGTGCCAGCAGCTTAACACCTCCTACTGGGGCCAACGTCCTGACTTTC. Amino acids: CASSLTPPTGANVLTF.